This entry describes one TCR beta chain. Its antigen is as yet unknown. The data were obtained in a study of monozygotic twins with inflammatory bowel disease. Study-wide results and limits: Whether twins were concordant or discordant made no difference to repertoire similarity, possibly from limited power. Diversity of TCRbeta measured by inverse Simpson was lower in IBD patients than in healthy co-twins. Healthy twins showed more clonotype sharing with others than IBD patients, especially patients with disease activity.

Template switching appended UMIs that held a 6-nucleotide sample barcode. TCRdb re-called the 5' RACE reads, yielding one record per CDR3 amino acid sequence without DNA. In total, the table holds 150,000 to 200,000 distinct CDR3 sequences. The CDR3 covers 13 residues. Germline values: CDR1 WSHSY, CDR2 SAAADI. The sequenced material came from blood. The TCR sequence derives from a human donor with ulcerative colitis or Crohn's disease, or a healthy co-twin of an affected twin (not recorded which). The chain links TRBV10-2 to TRBJ1-2; as DNA is missing, the TRBD1 call by TCRdb cannot be tested. CDR3 protein: CASSGGGVRSYTF.